The TCR beta chain under discussion was sequenced for a study of OX40 agonist ivuxolimab in advanced cancers. Overall study: Enrolled patients in dose escalation had cancers that were hepatocellular carcinoma, melanoma, renal cell or head and neck cancer.

This CDR3 has 15 amino acids. Germline V gene lookup returns CDR1 SGHKS and CDR2 YYEKEE (reference sequence). V lost 4 bases and J lost 4; bases outside the gene matches: 7. TCRdb's copy holds only in-frame clones and misses some; the assay was immunoSEQ multiplex PCR. The sample has about 76,000 clones, around 86% seen once. This clone was observed a single time. This chain connects TRBV5-5 to TRBJ1-5; 8 nucleotides match TRBD1. The sequence was collected from an adult with an advanced solid tumor such as melanoma, head and neck, liver or kidney cancer. The sequencing used CD4+ or CD8+ T cells sorted from blood, collected in a trial of the OX40 agonist ivuxolimab. The CDR3 region has the DNA TGTGCCAGCAGCGGTTCACAGGGGGGGAATCAGCCCCAGCATTTT. Translation: CASSGSQGGNQPQHF.